The present T cell receptor (beta chain) was sequenced within a study of shared clonotypes between healthy human individuals. Whole-study context: Ranging from 18 to 49 in age, donors were two women and a few men.

Trimming cost V 2 bases and J 4 bases; bases outside gene matches: 4. Looked up from germline, CDR1 is MDHEN and CDR2 is SYDVKM. CDR3 length equals 14 residues. Assay: immunoSEQ multiplex PCR; the TCRdb copy retains only in-frame clones and omits some. In the table there are millions of clones, roughly 96% of which are singletons. The chain has TRBV28 and TRBJ1-2; 7 nucleotides agree with TRBD1. This receptor was identified in a man between 18 and 29 years old in good health. Sequencing was done on a sample of naive CD4+ T cells sorted from blood. Subset meaning: CD45RA+ positively selected. CDR3 region: CASSLEGATYGYTF. The CDR3 DNA reads TGTGCCAGCAGTTTAGAGGGGGCGACCTATGGCTACACCTTC.